These 2 T cell receptor beta chains share one sample of origin, sequenced in a study of blood T cell repertoires in COVID-19. The table came from immunoSEQ multiplex PCR; TCRdb's copy has only in-frame clones and leaves some out. Altogether about 330,000 clones are present, over 75% being singletons, with the ten largest covering 0.9% to 1.2%. The sequencing sample was made of PBMCs or T cells enriched from blood (not recorded which). Receptors originate from a woman in her thirties who had recovered from COVID-19.

The CDR3 region has the DNA TGTGCCAGCAGCTTAGGTGGACTAGCGGGGGAAACCTACGAGCAGTACTTC. As protein: CASSLGGLAGETYEQYF. The J gene is TRBJ2-7, the V gene TRBV7-9; 13 bases are a match to TRBD2. Trimming took 1 base from V and 2 from J; bases not matched to a gene: 5. Germline lookup yields CDR1 SEHNR and CDR2 FQNEAQ (reference sequence). The CDR3 covers 17 residues. Variable domain in full (rest from reference TRBV7-9 and TRBJ2-7): DTGVSQNPRHKITKRGQNVTFRCDPISEHNRLYWYRQTLGQGPEFLTYFQNEAQLEKSRLLSDRFSAERPKGSFSTLEIQRTEQGDSAMYLCASSLGGLAGETYEQYFGPGTRLTVT.

The rearrangement links TRBV7-9 to TRBJ2-3; 8 bases are a match to TRBD2. Germline trimming cut 6 bases from V and 2 bases from J; bases unmatched to any gene: 10. There are 16 residues in the CDR3. Germline V gives CDR1 SEHNR, CDR2 FQNEAQ (reference sequence). The CDR3 is CASSPRAGGVTDTQYF. The CDR3 DNA sequence: TGTGCCAGCAGTCCCCGGGCGGGGGGCGTCACAGATACGCAGTATTTT. The full variable domain, in which reference TRBV7-9 and TRBJ2-3 provide the parts outside the CDR3, is DTGVSQNPRHKITKRGQNVTFRCDPISEHNRLYWYRQTLGQGPEFLTYFQNEAQLEKSRLLSDRFSAERPKGSFSTLEIQRTEQGDSAMYLCASSPRAGGVTDTQYFGPGTRLTVL.